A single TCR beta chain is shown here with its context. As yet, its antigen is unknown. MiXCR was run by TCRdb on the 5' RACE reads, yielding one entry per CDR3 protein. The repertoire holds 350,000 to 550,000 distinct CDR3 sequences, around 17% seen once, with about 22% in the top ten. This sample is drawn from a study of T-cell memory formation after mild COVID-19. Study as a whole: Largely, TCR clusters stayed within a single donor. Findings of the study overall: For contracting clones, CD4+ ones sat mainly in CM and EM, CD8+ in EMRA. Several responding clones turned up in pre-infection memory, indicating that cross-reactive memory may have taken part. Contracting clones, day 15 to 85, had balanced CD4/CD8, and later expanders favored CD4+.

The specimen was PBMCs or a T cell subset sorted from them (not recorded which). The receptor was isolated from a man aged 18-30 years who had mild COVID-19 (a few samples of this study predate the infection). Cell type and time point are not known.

The CDR3 reads CSAKGHPSYEQYF. The CDR3 DNA sequence: TGCAGCGCTAAGGGACACCCCTCCTACGAGCAGTACTTC. The chain recombines TRBV29-1 with TRBJ2-7, with D possibly being TRBD1 (6 bases). CDR1 and CDR2 (germline): SQVTM, ANQGSEA. This CDR3 is built from 13 residues. Trimming cost V 7 bases and J 0 bases, with 13 bases left between them.